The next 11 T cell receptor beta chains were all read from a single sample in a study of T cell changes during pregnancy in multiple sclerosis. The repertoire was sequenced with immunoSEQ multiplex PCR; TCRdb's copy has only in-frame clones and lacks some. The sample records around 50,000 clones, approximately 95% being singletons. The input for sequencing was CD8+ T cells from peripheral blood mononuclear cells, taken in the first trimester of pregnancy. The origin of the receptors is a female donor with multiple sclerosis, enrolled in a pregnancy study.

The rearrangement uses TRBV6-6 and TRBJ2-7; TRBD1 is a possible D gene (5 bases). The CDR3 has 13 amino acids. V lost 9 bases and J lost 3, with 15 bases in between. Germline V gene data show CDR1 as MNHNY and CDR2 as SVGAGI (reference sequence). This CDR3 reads CASSDTDLYEQYF. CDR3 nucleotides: TGTGCCAGTTCGGACACCGACCTCTACGAGCAGTACTTC.

The CDR3 DNA sequence: TGTGCCAGCAGCTTCAGCGGGAGTAGCGAGCAGTACTTC. It encodes CASSFSGSSEQYF. The J gene is TRBJ2-7, the V gene TRBV11-3; TRBD2 agrees at 8 bases. V lost 3 bases and J lost 6; bases outside the gene matches: 4. This CDR3 contains 13 residues. The germline CDR1 and CDR2 sequences are SGHNT and YENEEA. The complete variable domain, with remaining parts taken from reference TRBV11-3 and TRBJ2-7, reads EAGVVQSPRYKIIEKKQPVAFWCNPISGHNTLYWYLQNLGQGPELLIRYENEEAVDDSQLPKDRFSAERLKGVDSTLKIQPAELGDSAVYLCASSFSGSSEQYFGPGTRLTVT.

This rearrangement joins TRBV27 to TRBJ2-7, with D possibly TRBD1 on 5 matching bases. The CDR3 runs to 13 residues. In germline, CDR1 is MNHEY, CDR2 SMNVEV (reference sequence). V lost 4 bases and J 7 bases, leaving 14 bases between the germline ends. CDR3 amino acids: CASSYGSGWEQYF. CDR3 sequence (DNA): TGTGCCAGCAGTTACGGGTCAGGGTGGGAGCAGTACTTC.

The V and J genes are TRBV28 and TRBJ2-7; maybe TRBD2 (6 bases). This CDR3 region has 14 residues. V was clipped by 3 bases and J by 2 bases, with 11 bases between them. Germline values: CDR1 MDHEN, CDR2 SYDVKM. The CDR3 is CASSFMREAYEQYF. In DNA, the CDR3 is TGTGCCAGCAGTTTTATGAGGGAGGCCTACGAGCAGTACTTC.

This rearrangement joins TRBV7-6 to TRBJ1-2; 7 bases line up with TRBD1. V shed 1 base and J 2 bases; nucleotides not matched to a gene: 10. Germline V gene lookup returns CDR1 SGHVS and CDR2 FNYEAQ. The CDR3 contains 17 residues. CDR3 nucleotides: TGTGCCAGCAGCTTAGGACCCCTGGACAGGAACAACTATGGCTACACCTTC. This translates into CASSLGPLDRNNYGYTF.

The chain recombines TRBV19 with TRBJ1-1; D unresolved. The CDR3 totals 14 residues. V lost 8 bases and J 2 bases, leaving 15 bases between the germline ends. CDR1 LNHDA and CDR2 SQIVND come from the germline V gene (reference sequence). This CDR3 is CASAAGGSNTEAFF. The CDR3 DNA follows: TGTGCCAGTGCGGCGGGTGGCTCTAACACTGAAGCTTTCTTT.

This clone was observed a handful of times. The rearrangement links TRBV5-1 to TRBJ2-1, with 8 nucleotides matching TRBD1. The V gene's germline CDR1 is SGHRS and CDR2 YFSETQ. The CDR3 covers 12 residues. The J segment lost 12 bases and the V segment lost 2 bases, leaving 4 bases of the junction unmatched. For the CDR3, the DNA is TGCGCCAGCAGCTTAGGACAGGGAGTGCAGTTCTTC. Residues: CASSLGQGVQFF.

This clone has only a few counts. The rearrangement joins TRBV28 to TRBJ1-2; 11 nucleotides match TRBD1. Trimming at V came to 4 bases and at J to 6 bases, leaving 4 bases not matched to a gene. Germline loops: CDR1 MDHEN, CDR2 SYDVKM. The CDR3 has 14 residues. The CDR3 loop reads CASSWDRGMHGYTF. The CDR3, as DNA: TGTGCCAGCAGTTGGGACAGGGGGATGCATGGCTACACCTTC.

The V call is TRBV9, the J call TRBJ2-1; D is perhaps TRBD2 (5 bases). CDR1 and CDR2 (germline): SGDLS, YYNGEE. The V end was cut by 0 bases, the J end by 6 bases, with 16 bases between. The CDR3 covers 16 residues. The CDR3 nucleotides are TGTGCCAGCAGCGTAGGAGGTAGCGTATATTCCAATGAGCAGTTCTTC. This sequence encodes CASSVGGSVYSNEQFF. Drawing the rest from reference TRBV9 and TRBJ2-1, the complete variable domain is DSGVTQTPKHLITATGQRVTLRCSPRSGDLSVYWYQQSLDQGLQFLIQYYNGEERAKGNILERFSAQQFPDLHSELNLSSLELGDSALYFCASSVGGSVYSNEQFFGPGTRLTVL.

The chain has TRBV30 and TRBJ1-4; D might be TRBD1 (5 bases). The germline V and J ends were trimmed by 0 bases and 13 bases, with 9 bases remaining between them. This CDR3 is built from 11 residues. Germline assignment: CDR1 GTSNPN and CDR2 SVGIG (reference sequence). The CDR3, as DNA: TGTGCCTGGAGTGTACCAGGGTTACTGTTTTTT. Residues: CAWSVPGLLFF.

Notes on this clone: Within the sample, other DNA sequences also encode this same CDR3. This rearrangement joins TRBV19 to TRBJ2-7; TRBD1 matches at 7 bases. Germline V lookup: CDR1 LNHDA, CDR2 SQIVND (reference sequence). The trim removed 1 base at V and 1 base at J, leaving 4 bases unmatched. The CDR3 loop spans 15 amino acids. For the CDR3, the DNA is TGTGCCAGTAGTATAGGACAGGGTCTGTCCTACGAGCAGTACTTC. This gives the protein CASSIGQGLSYEQYF.